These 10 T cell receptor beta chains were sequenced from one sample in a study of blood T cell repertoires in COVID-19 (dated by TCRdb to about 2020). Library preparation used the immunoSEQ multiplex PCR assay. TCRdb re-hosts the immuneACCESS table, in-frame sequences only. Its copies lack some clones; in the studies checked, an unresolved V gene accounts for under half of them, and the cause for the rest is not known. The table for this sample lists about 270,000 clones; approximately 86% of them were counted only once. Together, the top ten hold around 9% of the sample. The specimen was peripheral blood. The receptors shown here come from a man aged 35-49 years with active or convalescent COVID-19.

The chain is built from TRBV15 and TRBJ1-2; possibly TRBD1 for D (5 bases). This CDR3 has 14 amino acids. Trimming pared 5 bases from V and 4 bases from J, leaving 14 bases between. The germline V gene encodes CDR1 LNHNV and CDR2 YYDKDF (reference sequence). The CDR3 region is CATSLMGRSYGYTF. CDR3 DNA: TGTGCCACCAGCCTCATGGGGCGCAGCTATGGCTACACCTTC.

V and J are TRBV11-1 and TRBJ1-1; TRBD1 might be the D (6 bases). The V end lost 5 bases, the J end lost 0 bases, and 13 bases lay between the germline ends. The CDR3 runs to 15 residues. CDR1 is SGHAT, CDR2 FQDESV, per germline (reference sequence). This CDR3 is CASSLDRIMNTEAFF. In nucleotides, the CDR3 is TGTGCCAGCAGCCTCGACAGGATAATGAACACTGAAGCTTTCTTT.

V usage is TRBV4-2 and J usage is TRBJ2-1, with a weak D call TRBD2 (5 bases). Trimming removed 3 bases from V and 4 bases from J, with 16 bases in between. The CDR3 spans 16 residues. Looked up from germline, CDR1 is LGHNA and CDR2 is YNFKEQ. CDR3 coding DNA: TGTGCCAGCAGCCAGGAGCTAGCAGACGAATACAATGAGCAGTTCTTC. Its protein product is CASSQELADEYNEQFF.

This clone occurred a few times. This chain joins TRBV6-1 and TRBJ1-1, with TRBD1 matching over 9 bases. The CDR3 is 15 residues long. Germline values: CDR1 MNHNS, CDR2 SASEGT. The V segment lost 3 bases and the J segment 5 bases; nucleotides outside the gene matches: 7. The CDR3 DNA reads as TGTGCCAGCAGTGAGCGGACAGGGGTTCGTACTGAAGCTTTCTTT. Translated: CASSERTGVRTEAFF.

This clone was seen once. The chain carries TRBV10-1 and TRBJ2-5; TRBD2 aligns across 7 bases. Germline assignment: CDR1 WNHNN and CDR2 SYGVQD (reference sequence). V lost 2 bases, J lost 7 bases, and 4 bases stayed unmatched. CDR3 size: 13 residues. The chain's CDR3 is CASSEEGRGTQYF. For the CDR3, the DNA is TGCGCCAGCAGTGAGGAGGGGAGGGGGACCCAGTACTTC.

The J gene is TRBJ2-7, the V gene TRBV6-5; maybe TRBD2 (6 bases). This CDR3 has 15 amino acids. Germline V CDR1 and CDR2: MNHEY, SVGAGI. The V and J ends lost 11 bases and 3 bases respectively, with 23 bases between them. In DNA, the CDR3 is TGTGCCGGCTCCTCGTCGGGGGTTTGGTTCTACGAGCAGTACTTC. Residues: CAGSSSGVWFYEQYF.

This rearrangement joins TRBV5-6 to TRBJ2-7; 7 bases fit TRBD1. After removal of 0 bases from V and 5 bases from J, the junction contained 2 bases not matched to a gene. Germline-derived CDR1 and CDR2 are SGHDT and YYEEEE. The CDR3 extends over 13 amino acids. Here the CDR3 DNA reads TGTGCCAGCAGCTTGGTAGGGGGCAACGAGCAGTACTTC. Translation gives CASSLVGGNEQYF.

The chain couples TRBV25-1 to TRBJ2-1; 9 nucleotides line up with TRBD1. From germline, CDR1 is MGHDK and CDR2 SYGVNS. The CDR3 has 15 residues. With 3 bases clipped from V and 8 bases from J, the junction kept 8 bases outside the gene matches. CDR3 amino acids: CASSDGDRGGHEQFF. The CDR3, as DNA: TGTGCCAGCAGTGACGGTGACAGGGGGGGACATGAGCAGTTCTTC. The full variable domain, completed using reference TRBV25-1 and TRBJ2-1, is EADIYQTPRYLVIGTGKKITLECSQTMGHDKMYWYQQDPGMELHLIHYSYGVNSTEKGDLSSESTVSRIRTEHFPLTLESARPSHTSQYLCASSDGDRGGHEQFFGPGTRLTVL.

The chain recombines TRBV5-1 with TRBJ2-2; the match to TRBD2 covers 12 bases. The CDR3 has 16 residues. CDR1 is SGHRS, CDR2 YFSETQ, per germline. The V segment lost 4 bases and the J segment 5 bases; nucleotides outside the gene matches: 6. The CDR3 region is CASSASSGGATGELFF. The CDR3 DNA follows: TGCGCCAGCAGCGCCTCTAGCGGGGGGGCTACCGGGGAGCTGTTTTTT.

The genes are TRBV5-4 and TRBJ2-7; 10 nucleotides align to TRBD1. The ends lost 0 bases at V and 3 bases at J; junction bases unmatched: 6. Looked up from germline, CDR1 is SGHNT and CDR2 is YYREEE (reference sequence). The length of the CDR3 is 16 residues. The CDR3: CASSLGGQGKGYEQYF. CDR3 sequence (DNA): TGTGCCAGCAGCTTGGGGGGACAGGGGAAAGGCTACGAGCAGTACTTC.